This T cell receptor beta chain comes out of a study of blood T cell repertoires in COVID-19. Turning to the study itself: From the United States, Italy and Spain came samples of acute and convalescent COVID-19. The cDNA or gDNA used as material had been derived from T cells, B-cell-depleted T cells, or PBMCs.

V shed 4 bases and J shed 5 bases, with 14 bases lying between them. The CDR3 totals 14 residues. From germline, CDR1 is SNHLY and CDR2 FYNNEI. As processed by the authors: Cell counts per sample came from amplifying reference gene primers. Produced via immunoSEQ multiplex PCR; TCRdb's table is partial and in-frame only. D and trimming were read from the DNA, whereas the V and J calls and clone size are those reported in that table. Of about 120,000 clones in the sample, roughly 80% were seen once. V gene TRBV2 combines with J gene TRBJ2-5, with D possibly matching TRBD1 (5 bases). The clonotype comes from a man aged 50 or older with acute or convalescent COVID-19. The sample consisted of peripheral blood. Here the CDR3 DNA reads TGTGCCAGCAGTGGAGAAGGGGCCAGGGAGACCCAGTACTTC. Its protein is CASSGEGARETQYF. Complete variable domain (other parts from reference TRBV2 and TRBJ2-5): EPEVTQTPSHQVTQMGQEVILRCVPISNHLYFYWYRQILGQKVEFLVSFYNNEISEKSEIFDDQFSVERPDGSNFTLKIRSTKLEDSAMYFCASSGEGARETQYFGPGTRLLVL.